These 22 T cell receptor beta chains were sequenced from one sample in a study of blood T cell repertoires in COVID-19. Measured with immunoSEQ multiplex PCR; TCRdb has only the in-frame clones, and not every one. Found here are 210,000 or so clones, approximately 81% of them singletons; the top ten hold less than 20%. The sequenced sample consisted of peripheral blood. These TCRs come from a human donor in a cohort sampled during active COVID-19.

The chain's CDR3 is CASSAGPGNEKLFF. DNA for the CDR3: TGTGCCAGCAGTGCGGGACCGGGTAATGAAAAACTGTTTTTT. The chain joins TRBV14 to TRBJ1-4, with D possibly being TRBD1 (5 bases). V gave up 6 bases and J gave up 4 bases, with 12 bases separating them. This CDR3 has 14 amino acids. Per the germline V gene, CDR1 is SGHDN and CDR2 is FVKESK.

The rearrangement links TRBV5-1 to TRBJ1-6, with D possibly TRBD1 on 6 matching bases. This CDR3 contains 14 residues. Per germline, CDR1 SGHRS and CDR2 YFSETQ. Trimming took 1 base from V and 9 from J, leaving 11 bases between them. This chain's CDR3 is CASSLPGVISPLHF. Written as DNA, the CDR3 is TGCGCCAGCAGCTTGCCAGGGGTGATTTCACCCCTCCACTTT. Supplemented by reference TRBV5-1 and TRBJ1-6, the full variable domain reads KAGVTQTPRYLIKTRGQQVTLSCSPISGHRSVSWYQQTPGQGLQFLFEYFSETQRNKGNFPGRFSGRQFSNSRSEMNVSTLELGDSALYLCASSLPGVISPLHFGNGTRLTVT.

V is TRBV7-9 and J is TRBJ2-7; 9 bases match TRBD1. V gave up 10 bases and J gave up 13 bases; unmatched junction bases: 11. CDR3 length: 11 amino acids. Germline V gene sequence: CDR1 SEHNR, CDR2 FQNEAQ (reference sequence). The chain's CDR3 is CANEQDRGIYF. In nucleotides, the CDR3 is TGTGCCAACGAGCAGGACAGGGGAATATACTTC.

This chain connects TRBV7-9 to TRBJ2-7, with D maybe TRBD1 (5 bases). The CDR3 length is 12 residues. Germline V gene lookup returns CDR1 SEHNR and CDR2 FQNEAQ (reference sequence). Between the trimmed V and J ends, which lost 0 bases and 6 bases, there was a span of 6 bases. CDR3 region: CASSLAQGEQYV. The CDR3 bases are TGTGCCAGCAGCTTAGCCCAGGGCGAGCAGTACGTC.

In this sample, this clone turned up once. The rearrangement uses TRBV18 and TRBJ2-7; TRBD1 agrees at 8 bases. Germline CDR1 KGHSH, CDR2 LQKENI. The CDR3 runs 13 residues. V was pared by 3 bases and J by 7 bases, with 5 bases of the junction left unmatched. CDR3 residues: CASSPAGGREQYF. CDR3 coding DNA: TGTGCCAGCTCACCGGCAGGGGGCCGTGAGCAGTACTTC. The full variable domain, rest sourced from reference TRBV18 and TRBJ2-7, is NAGVMQNPRHLVRRRGQEARLRCSPMKGHSHVYWYRQLPEEGLKFMVYLQKENIIDESGMPKERFSAEFPKEGPSILRIQQVVRGDSAAYFCASSPAGGREQYFGPGTRLTVT.

This clone has a count of ten or more. J is TRBJ1-1 and V is TRBV9; D ambiguous. Germline values: CDR1 SGDLS, CDR2 YYNGEE. Trimming shortened V by 0 bases and J by 2 bases, and 11 bases separated the two germline ends. There are 15 residues in the CDR3. The CDR3 spells CASSVVSRHNTEAFF. The CDR3 region has the DNA TGTGCCAGCAGCGTAGTTTCGCGCCACAACACTGAAGCTTTCTTT.

This clone occurred a few times. V is TRBV9 and J is TRBJ1-1; TRBD1 agrees at 7 bases. The CDR3 has 13 amino acids. Germline trimming cut 2 bases from V and 6 bases from J; bases unmatched to any gene: 4. The germline CDR1 and CDR2 sequences are SGDLS and YYNGEE. The CDR3 protein is CASSVGTASEAFF. As DNA, the CDR3 is TGTGCCAGCAGCGTTGGGACAGCGTCTGAAGCTTTCTTT.

This chain connects TRBV18 to TRBJ2-7; 10 positions agree with TRBD1. Germline V CDR1 and CDR2: KGHSH, LQKENI. The CDR3 covers 15 residues. V dropped 5 bases and J dropped 3; count of bases not matched to a gene: 7. CDR3: CASSAGTGEVYEQYV. The CDR3 region has the DNA TGTGCCAGCTCAGCCGGGACAGGGGAGGTCTACGAGCAGTACGTC.

CDR3 nucleotides: TGTGCCAGCAGCGTAGGGCCCACTAGCGGGGTTAACAATGAGCAGTTCTTC. It yields the protein CASSVGPTSGVNNEQFF. The rearrangement links TRBV9 to TRBJ2-1; 10 positions agree with TRBD2. This CDR3 comprises 17 residues. Trimming removed 0 bases from V and 5 bases from J; junction bases left unmatched: 8. Germline CDR1 and CDR2: SGDLS and YYNGEE. The full variable domain, completed using reference TRBV9 and TRBJ2-1, is DSGVTQTPKHLITATGQRVTLRCSPRSGDLSVYWYQQSLDQGLQFLIQYYNGEERAKGNILERFSAQQFPDLHSELNLSSLELGDSALYFCASSVGPTSGVNNEQFFGPGTRLTVL.

The chain is built from TRBV18 and TRBJ2-3; perhaps TRBD2 as D (6 bases). V dropped 5 bases and J dropped 2 bases, with 17 bases sitting between them. Germline V lookup: CDR1 KGHSH, CDR2 LQKENI. CDR3 length: 16 residues. The CDR3 nucleotides are TGTGCCAGCTCAGCTAGGACGGGAGCTACCACAGATACGCAGTATTTT. Amino acids: CASSARTGATTDTQYF.

This clone appeared a single time. This chain uses TRBV9 with TRBJ1-6; 7 nucleotides agree with TRBD1. CDR1 is SGDLS, CDR2 YYNGEE, per germline. There are 16 residues in the CDR3. V dropped 0 bases and J dropped 6; count of bases not matched to a gene: 6. As DNA, the CDR3 is TGTGCCAGCAGCGTAGGAATGGGACAGCCTAATTCACCCCTCCACTTT. It encodes CASSVGMGQPNSPLHF.

This chain uses TRBV19 with TRBJ2-2; D ambiguous. This CDR3 has 14 amino acids. Per germline, CDR1 LNHDA and CDR2 SQIVND (reference sequence). The V end lost 4 bases, the J end lost 1 base, and 7 bases lay between the germline ends. CDR3 loop: CASSNQRNTGELFF. CDR3 sequence (DNA): TGTGCCAGTAGTAACCAGCGGAACACCGGGGAGCTGTTTTTT. The variable domain in full, with the rest retrieved from reference TRBV19 and TRBJ2-2, is DGGITQSPKYLFRKEGQNVTLSCEQNLNHDAMYWYRQDPGQGLRLIYYSQIVNDFQKGDIAEGYSVSREKKESFPLTVTSAQKNPTAFYLCASSNQRNTGELFFGEGSRLTVL.

This chain connects TRBV7-9 to TRBJ2-1; 8 bases map to TRBD1. The CDR3 is 16 amino acids. The germline V gene encodes CDR1 SEHNR and CDR2 FQNEAQ (reference sequence). V was pared by 0 bases and J by 10 bases, with 11 bases of the junction left unmatched. For the CDR3, the DNA is TGTGCCAGCAGCTTAGCGGGCACAGGGGGAACGGGAGAGCAGTTCTTC. This codes for CASSLAGTGGTGEQFF.

The rearrangement joins TRBV6-1 to TRBJ2-7; 7 nucleotides agree with TRBD2. V lost 3 bases, J lost 1 base, and 3 bases stayed unmatched. The CDR3 is 14 residues long. CDR1 and CDR2 (germline): MNHNS, SASEGT. The CDR3 DNA reads as TGTGCCAGCAGTGATTTGGGGGGGTCCTACGAGCAGTACGTC. Translation: CASSDLGGSYEQYV.

This sequence joins TRBV4-2 and TRBJ1-1; D is perhaps TRBD1 (6 bases). The germline gives CDR1 LGHNA, CDR2 YNFKEQ. The CDR3 runs 14 residues. Trimming left V 1 base short and J 5 bases short, with 11 bases between. The CDR3 DNA follows: TGTGCCAGCAGCCAAGCGACACAGGGAACTGAAGCTTTCTTT. It is translated as CASSQATQGTEAFF.

V is TRBV5-6 and J is TRBJ1-1, with D possibly being TRBD1 (6 bases). Germline V lookup: CDR1 SGHDT, CDR2 YYEEEE. The CDR3 sequence is 15 residues long. V was trimmed by 1 base and J by 0 bases, leaving 10 bases between them. CDR3 DNA sequence: TGTGCCAGCAGCTTGTTTGACAGGATGAACACTGAAGCTTTCTTT. The encoded protein is CASSLFDRMNTEAFF.

This chain connects TRBV19 to TRBJ2-4; 7 positions agree with TRBD1. CDR1 LNHDA and CDR2 SQIVND come from the germline V gene (reference sequence). The CDR3 runs to 15 residues. V was clipped by 1 base and J by 4 bases; unmatched bases: 4. In DNA, the CDR3 is TGTGCCAGTAGTATAGGGTGGGACAGAAAAAACATTCAGTACTTC. Translating it yields CASSIGWDRKNIQYF. Full variable domain (rest looked up from reference TRBV19 and TRBJ2-4): DGGITQSPKYLFRKEGQNVTLSCEQNLNHDAMYWYRQDPGQGLRLIYYSQIVNDFQKGDIAEGYSVSREKKESFPLTVTSAQKNPTAFYLCASSIGWDRKNIQYFGAGTRLSVL.

V and J are TRBV2 and TRBJ2-2; no clear D. The germline V gene encodes CDR1 SNHLY and CDR2 FYNNEI. V was trimmed by 1 base and J by 4 bases, leaving 7 bases between them. This CDR3 spans 14 amino acids. The CDR3 DNA follows: TGTGCCAGCAGTGAAGGCGGTTTCACCGGGGAGCTGTTTTTT. This codes for CASSEGGFTGELFF.

The chain combines TRBV19 with TRBJ1-1; TRBD1 might be the D (5 bases). Between the trimmed V and J ends, which lost 5 bases and 2 bases, there was a span of 12 bases. Germline V gives CDR1 LNHDA, CDR2 SQIVND (reference sequence). The CDR3 covers 14 residues. The CDR3 region has the DNA TGTGCCAGTAGTGCACAGGCAATTAACACTGAAGCTTTCTTT. As protein: CASSAQAINTEAFF.

The chain recombines TRBV19 with TRBJ1-5; 9 positions match TRBD1. Per germline, CDR1 LNHDA and CDR2 SQIVND (reference sequence). With 3 bases clipped from V and 7 bases from J, the junction kept 7 bases outside the gene matches. The CDR3 spans 15 residues. This chain's CDR3 is CASSIRGTGLQPQHF. DNA of the CDR3: TGTGCCAGTAGTATTCGCGGGACAGGGTTACAGCCCCAGCATTTT.

Concerning this clone itself: Other DNA sequences from this sample encode an identical CDR3 as well. The V gene is TRBV5-1, the J gene TRBJ2-5; 7 nucleotides match TRBD1. Looked up from germline, CDR1 is SGHRS and CDR2 is YFSETQ. The CDR3 is made up of 15 amino acids. The V segment lost 0 bases and the J segment 2 bases; nucleotides outside the gene matches: 4. CDR3 region: CASSLGQGRQETQYF. CDR3 DNA sequence: TGCGCCAGCAGCTTGGGACAGGGTCGGCAAGAGACCCAGTACTTC.

This chain links TRBV7-6 with TRBJ1-2, with 10 bases aligning to TRBD1. CDR1 and CDR2 from the germline V gene are SGHVS and FNYEAQ. The CDR3 contains 13 residues. The trim removed 5 bases at V and 8 bases at J, leaving 5 bases unmatched. As DNA, the CDR3 is TGTGCCAGCAGCGACAGGGGGCGCGGGGGCTACACCTTC. This translates into CASSDRGRGGYTF.